These 29 T cell receptor beta chains came from one sample sequenced in a study of CD8 T cells in Susac syndrome. Reverse transcription of roughly 0.5 to 1 ug RNA used random hexamers. TCRdb re-analysed the immunoSEQ multiplex PCR reads in MiXCR, keeping a single row per CDR3 protein. There are approximately 140,000 distinct CDR3 sequences in the sample; 75% to 90% occur only once, and around 0.5% lies in the top ten. Sequencing used CD8+ T cells from PBMCs. The receptors derive from a human donor with multiple sclerosis.

The chain has TRBV19 and TRBJ1-2, with D perhaps matching TRBD1 (5 bases). This CDR3 contains 12 residues. Germline CDR1 is LNHDA and CDR2 is SQIVND (reference sequence). V was pared by 7 bases and J by 4 bases, with 10 bases between. DNA of the CDR3: TGTGCCAGTACCGCCGGGGGCTATGGCTACACCTTC. Protein sequence: CASTAGGYGYTF.

J is TRBJ2-1 and V is TRBV9, with 8 bases aligning to TRBD2. V dropped 4 bases and J dropped 4; count of bases not matched to a gene: 10. The CDR3 is 16 amino acids. CDR1 and CDR2 (germline): SGDLS, YYNGEE. The CDR3 loop is CASSRGISGVYNEQFF. The CDR3 bases are TGTGCCAGCAGCCGTGGAATTAGCGGGGTTTACAATGAGCAGTTCTTC.

The chain carries TRBV30 and TRBJ1-2, with 7 bases aligning to TRBD1. V dropped 3 bases and J dropped 4; count of bases not matched to a gene: 5. Germline CDR1 reads GTSNPN; CDR2 reads SVGIG (reference sequence). There are 13 residues in the CDR3. CDR3 nucleotides: TGTGCCTGGAGCCAGGGACAGTCCTATGGCTACACCTTC. Its translation is CAWSQGQSYGYTF.

The chain links TRBV7-2 to TRBJ2-4, with 9 bases aligning to TRBD1. The length of the CDR3 is 15 residues. V lost 6 bases to trimming and J lost 4 bases; unmatched junction nucleotides: 7. Germline CDR1 and CDR2: SGHTA and FQGNSA. The CDR3 nucleotides are TGTGCCAGCAGTCCCGGGACAGGGATGAAAAACATTCAGTACTTC. Translated, it gives CASSPGTGMKNIQYF. Full variable domain (outside the CDR3, taken from reference TRBV7-2 and TRBJ2-4): GAGVSQSPSNKVTEKGKDVELRCDPISGHTALYWYRQSLGQGLEFLIYFQGNSAPDKSGLPSDRFSAERTGGSVSTLTIQRTQQEDSAVYLCASSPGTGMKNIQYFGAGTRLSVL.

The gene calls are TRBV20-1 and TRBJ1-5; 8 bases line up with TRBD1. The CDR3 is 15 amino acids. The V and J ends lost 2 bases and 2 bases, in that order; junction bases with no gene match: 5. CDR1 is DFQATT, CDR2 SNEGSKA, per germline (reference sequence). The CDR3 region has the DNA TGCAGTGCTAGAACAGGGGGGGGCGGCAATCAGCCCCAGCATTTT. This sequence encodes CSARTGGGGNQPQHF.

The J gene is TRBJ2-7, the V gene TRBV30; a weak D match, TRBD1 (5 bases). This CDR3 region has 11 residues. Germline CDR1 and CDR2: GTSNPN and SVGIG (reference sequence). V was pared by 2 bases and J by 3 bases, with 5 bases between. CDR3 DNA: TGTGCCTGGAGTCAGGGCTACGAGCAGTACGTC. As protein: CAWSQGYEQYV.

The chain has TRBV2 and TRBJ1-5; unclear D gene. The CDR3 has 16 residues. The V end lost 5 bases, the J end lost 0 bases, and 14 bases lay between the germline ends. The V gene's germline CDR1 is SNHLY and CDR2 FYNNEI. The CDR3 spells CASSSAESVSNQPQHF. CDR3 DNA sequence: TGTGCCAGCAGTTCGGCGGAGTCAGTTAGCAATCAGCCCCAGCATTTT.

The V gene is TRBV12-3 or TRBV12-4, the J gene TRBJ1-5; the D gene is possibly TRBD1 (6 bases). V lost 5 bases to trimming and J lost 5 bases, with 13 bases between them. The CDR3 runs 14 residues. The DNA of the CDR3 is TGTGCCAGCAGTCACGGGGGCCCCCATCAGCCCCAGCATTTT. Translation: CASSHGGPHQPQHF.

The chain joins TRBV27 to TRBJ2-1, with D uncertain. Germline V gene sequence: CDR1 MNHEY, CDR2 SMNVEV (reference sequence). CDR3 length: 14 amino acids. V dropped 6 bases and J dropped 3 bases, with 12 bases sitting between them. The CDR3 reads CASSSLGFYNEQFF. The CDR3 nucleotides read TGTGCCAGCAGCTCCCTGGGATTCTACAATGAGCAGTTCTTC.

This chain links TRBV20-1 with TRBJ2-1; D remains ambiguous. V was trimmed by 8 bases and J by 7 bases, leaving 18 bases between them. Germline V lookup: CDR1 DFQATT, CDR2 SNEGSKA (reference sequence). This CDR3 contains 13 residues. CDR3 in DNA: TGCAGTACTCGCCAGTTGGCCCAAAATGAGCAGTTCTTC. This translates into CSTRQLAQNEQFF.

The rearrangement links TRBV28 to TRBJ2-2; 8 positions agree with TRBD1. Germline values: CDR1 MDHEN, CDR2 SYDVKM. The CDR3 is made up of 12 amino acids. V trimming: 8 bases; J trimming: 5 bases; junction bases outside the gene matches: 1. CDR3 in amino acids: CASRQGTGELFF. In DNA, the CDR3 is TGTGCCAGCCGACAGGGGACCGGGGAGCTGTTTTTT. Full variable domain (remainder filled in from reference TRBV28 and TRBJ2-2): DVKVTQSSRYLVKRTGEKVFLECVQDMDHENMFWYRQDPGLGLRLIYFSYDVKMKEKGDIPEGYSVSREKKERFSLILESASTNQTSMYLCASRQGTGELFFGEGSRLTVL.

The chain combines TRBV12-3 or TRBV12-4 with TRBJ2-4; 8 nucleotides match TRBD1. With V trimmed by 5 bases and J by 7 bases, 1 base remained unmatched. This CDR3 spans 12 amino acids. The CDR3 sequence: CASSRQGNIQYF. In nucleotides, the CDR3 is TGTGCCAGCAGTCGACAGGGGAACATTCAGTACTTC.

CDR3: CSARDLWGYEQYF. CDR3 nucleotide sequence: TGCAGTGCTAGAGATCTATGGGGTTACGAGCAGTACTTC. The J gene is TRBJ2-7, the V gene TRBV20-1; no reliable D call. The germline V and J ends were trimmed by 0 bases and 4 bases, with 10 bases remaining between them. This CDR3 region has 13 residues. Germline V gene lookup returns CDR1 DFQATT and CDR2 SNEGSKA (reference sequence).

This clonotype appeared a single time. The chain couples TRBV7-2 to TRBJ1-5; D possibly corresponds to TRBD1 (5 bases). The CDR3 length is 17 residues. Deletions cut 1 base from V and 2 bases from J, with 15 bases between. Germline CDR1 reads SGHTA; CDR2 reads FQGNSA. The CDR3 here is CASSLEGPGQGNQPQHF. CDR3 sequence (DNA): TGTGCCAGCAGCTTAGAAGGCCCAGGGCAGGGCAATCAGCCCCAGCATTTT.

This chain uses TRBV10-3 with TRBJ2-7, with TRBD2 as a possible D gene (5 bases). There are 15 residues in the CDR3. CDR1 and CDR2 (germline): ENHRY, SYGVKD. The germline V and J ends were trimmed by 0 bases and 1 base, with 10 bases remaining between them. CDR3 sequence: CAISESGEPSYEQYF. CDR3 DNA sequence: TGTGCCATCAGTGAGTCCGGGGAACCTTCCTACGAGCAGTACTTC.

The chain carries TRBV28 and TRBJ2-7; TRBD1 aligns across 9 bases. The CDR3 runs to 14 residues. Germline trimming cut 5 bases from V and 4 bases from J; bases unmatched to any gene: 6. Germline V lookup: CDR1 MDHEN, CDR2 SYDVKM. CDR3 loop: CASSRRTGVYEQYF. The CDR3 DNA follows: TGTGCCAGCAGTCGCCGGACAGGGGTTTACGAGCAGTACTTC.

V is TRBV19 and J is TRBJ1-1; possibly TRBD1 for D (5 bases). This CDR3 has 15 amino acids. Germline loops: CDR1 LNHDA, CDR2 SQIVND (reference sequence). V shed 1 base and J shed 0 bases, with 9 bases lying between them. CDR3 in DNA: TGTGCCAGTAGTATAGTGTCAGGGATGAACACTGAAGCTTTCTTT. This codes for CASSIVSGMNTEAFF.

The J gene is TRBJ2-1, the V gene TRBV28; no firm D call. The CDR3 covers 16 residues. Germline CDR1 MDHEN, CDR2 SYDVKM. V dropped 5 bases and J dropped 0 bases, with 14 bases sitting between them. The CDR3 coding sequence is TGTGCCAGCAGTCTCCTCTTGAAGGGCTCCTACAATGAGCAGTTCTTC. This sequence encodes CASSLLLKGSYNEQFF. The complete variable domain, with remaining parts taken from reference TRBV28 and TRBJ2-1, reads DVKVTQSSRYLVKRTGEKVFLECVQDMDHENMFWYRQDPGLGLRLIYFSYDVKMKEKGDIPEGYSVSREKKERFSLILESASTNQTSMYLCASSLLLKGSYNEQFFGPGTRLTVL.

This clonotype showed up just a few times. CDR3 in DNA: TGTGCCAGCAGTCCCTACCTCGGCGGGGACTACAATGAGCAGTTCTTC. It yields the protein CASSPYLGGDYNEQFF. The chain employs TRBV6-1 and TRBJ2-1; perhaps TRBD2 as D (6 bases). CDR3 size: 16 residues. CDR1 is MNHNS and CDR2 is SASEGT in the germline V gene. Trimming stripped 5 bases from V and 3 bases from J, with 17 bases between.

The genes are TRBV27 and TRBJ2-7, with 9 bases fitting TRBD2. CDR1 and CDR2 from the germline V gene are MNHEY and SMNVEV (reference sequence). The CDR3 extends over 13 amino acids. The ends lost 2 bases at V and 4 bases at J; junction bases unmatched: 0. The CDR3 reads CASSLGLAYEQYF. The CDR3 region has the DNA TGTGCCAGCAGTTTAGGACTAGCGTACGAGCAGTACTTC.

This clonotype was detected only a few times. The rearrangement joins TRBV7-3 to TRBJ2-7, with TRBD2 matching 7 bases. The CDR3 has 14 amino acids. V shed 5 bases and J 3 bases; nucleotides not matched to a gene: 7. CDR1 SGHTA and CDR2 FQGTGA come from the germline V gene. The CDR3 DNA sequence: TGTGCCAGCAGCACTCCAGGCGGGGGCTACGAGCAGTACGTC. This codes for CASSTPGGGYEQYV.

The chain links TRBV19 to TRBJ2-1, with 12 nucleotides matching TRBD2. This CDR3 spans 16 amino acids. V shed 3 bases and J 7 bases; nucleotides not matched to a gene: 7. Germline loops: CDR1 LNHDA, CDR2 SQIVND (reference sequence). CDR3 DNA sequence: TGTGCCAGTAGTATTCTCCTAGCGGGGGGGCAAAATGAGCAGTTCTTC. Residues: CASSILLAGGQNEQFF. Based on the CDR3 plus reference TRBV19 and TRBJ2-1, the full variable domain is DGGITQSPKYLFRKEGQNVTLSCEQNLNHDAMYWYRQDPGQGLRLIYYSQIVNDFQKGDIAEGYSVSREKKESFPLTVTSAQKNPTAFYLCASSILLAGGQNEQFFGPGTRLTVL.

The J gene is TRBJ2-7, the V gene TRBV11-2; D unclear. V was cut by 6 bases and J by 6 bases, with 12 bases left in between. Germline V gene sequence: CDR1 SGHAT, CDR2 FQNNGV. CDR3 length: 12 residues. CDR3 bases: TGTGCCAGCAGTTACAGCGTCTCCGAGCAGTACGTC. This gives the protein CASSYSVSEQYV.

V gene TRBV5-4 combines with J gene TRBJ1-1; D possibly corresponds to TRBD1 (5 bases). The CDR3 sequence is 14 residues long. With 1 base removed from V and 1 base from J, the gap between germline ends came to 8 bases. From germline, CDR1 is SGHNT and CDR2 YYREEE (reference sequence). The CDR3 sequence is CASSLRGKNTEAFF. The CDR3 coding sequence is TGTGCCAGCAGCTTGCGGGGGAAGAACACTGAAGCTTTCTTT.

CDR3 sequence reads: CASSLGAGGVNEQFF. The CDR3 DNA follows: TGTGCCAGCAGCCTGGGGGCGGGAGGGGTAAATGAGCAGTTCTTC. This rearrangement joins TRBV27 to TRBJ2-1; 9 bases agree with TRBD2. Germline V CDR1 and CDR2: MNHEY, SMNVEV (reference sequence). V was clipped by 6 bases and J by 7 bases; unmatched bases: 10. This CDR3 spans 15 amino acids.

This clonotype was recorded once. The V gene is TRBV30, the J gene TRBJ1-1, with 7 bases that match TRBD1. The CDR3 contains 14 residues. Germline V gene sequence: CDR1 GTSNPN, CDR2 SVGIG (reference sequence). J was trimmed by 5 bases and V by 2 bases; bases with no gene match: 8. CDR3 residues: CAWSTAWGQTEAFF. The CDR3 DNA reads TGTGCCTGGAGTACTGCTTGGGGACAGACTGAAGCTTTCTTT.

V usage is TRBV7-9 and J usage is TRBJ1-1; no clear D. The CDR3 has 15 residues. V was cut by 1 base and J by 0 bases, with 9 bases left in between. Germline V gene lookup returns CDR1 SEHNR and CDR2 FQNEAQ (reference sequence). Written as DNA, the CDR3 is TGTGCCAGCAGCTTAGTAACGGGCGTGAACACTGAAGCTTTCTTT. Protein sequence: CASSLVTGVNTEAFF.

This chain uses TRBV7-9 with TRBJ1-2, with 7 nucleotides matching TRBD1. The CDR3 consists of 14 residues. Germline assignment: CDR1 SEHNR and CDR2 FQNEAQ (reference sequence). V trimming: 5 bases; J trimming: 0 bases; junction bases outside the gene matches: 3. This CDR3 reads CASSAGQANYGYTF. The CDR3 DNA is TGTGCCAGCAGCGCCGGACAGGCTAACTATGGCTACACCTTC.

V gene TRBV20-1 combines with J gene TRBJ1-1, with D unclear. Trimming stripped 3 bases from V and 3 bases from J, with 8 bases between. Germline CDR1 is DFQATT and CDR2 is SNEGSKA (reference sequence). The CDR3 has 12 amino acids. CDR3 residues: CSASLGDTEAFF. The CDR3 DNA reads TGCAGTGCTAGTCTCGGGGACACTGAAGCTTTCTTT.